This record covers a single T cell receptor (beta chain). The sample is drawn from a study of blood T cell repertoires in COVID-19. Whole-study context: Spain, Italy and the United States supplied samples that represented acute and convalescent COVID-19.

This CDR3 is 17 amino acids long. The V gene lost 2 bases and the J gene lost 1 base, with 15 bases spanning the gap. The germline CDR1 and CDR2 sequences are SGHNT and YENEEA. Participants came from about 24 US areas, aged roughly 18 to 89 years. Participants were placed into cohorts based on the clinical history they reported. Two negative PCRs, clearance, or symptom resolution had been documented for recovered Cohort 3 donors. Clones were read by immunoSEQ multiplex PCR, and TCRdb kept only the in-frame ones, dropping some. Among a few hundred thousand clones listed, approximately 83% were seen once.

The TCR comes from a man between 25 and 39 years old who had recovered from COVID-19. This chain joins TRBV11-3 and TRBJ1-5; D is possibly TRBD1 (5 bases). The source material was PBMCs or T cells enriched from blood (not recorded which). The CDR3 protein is CASSLSAGRASNQPQHF. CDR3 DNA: TGTGCCAGCAGCTTATCAGCTGGCAGGGCAAGCAATCAGCCCCAGCATTTT. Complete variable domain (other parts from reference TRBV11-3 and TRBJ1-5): EAGVVQSPRYKIIEKKQPVAFWCNPISGHNTLYWYLQNLGQGPELLIRYENEEAVDDSQLPKDRFSAERLKGVDSTLKIQPAELGDSAVYLCASSLSAGRASNQPQHFGDGTRLSIL.